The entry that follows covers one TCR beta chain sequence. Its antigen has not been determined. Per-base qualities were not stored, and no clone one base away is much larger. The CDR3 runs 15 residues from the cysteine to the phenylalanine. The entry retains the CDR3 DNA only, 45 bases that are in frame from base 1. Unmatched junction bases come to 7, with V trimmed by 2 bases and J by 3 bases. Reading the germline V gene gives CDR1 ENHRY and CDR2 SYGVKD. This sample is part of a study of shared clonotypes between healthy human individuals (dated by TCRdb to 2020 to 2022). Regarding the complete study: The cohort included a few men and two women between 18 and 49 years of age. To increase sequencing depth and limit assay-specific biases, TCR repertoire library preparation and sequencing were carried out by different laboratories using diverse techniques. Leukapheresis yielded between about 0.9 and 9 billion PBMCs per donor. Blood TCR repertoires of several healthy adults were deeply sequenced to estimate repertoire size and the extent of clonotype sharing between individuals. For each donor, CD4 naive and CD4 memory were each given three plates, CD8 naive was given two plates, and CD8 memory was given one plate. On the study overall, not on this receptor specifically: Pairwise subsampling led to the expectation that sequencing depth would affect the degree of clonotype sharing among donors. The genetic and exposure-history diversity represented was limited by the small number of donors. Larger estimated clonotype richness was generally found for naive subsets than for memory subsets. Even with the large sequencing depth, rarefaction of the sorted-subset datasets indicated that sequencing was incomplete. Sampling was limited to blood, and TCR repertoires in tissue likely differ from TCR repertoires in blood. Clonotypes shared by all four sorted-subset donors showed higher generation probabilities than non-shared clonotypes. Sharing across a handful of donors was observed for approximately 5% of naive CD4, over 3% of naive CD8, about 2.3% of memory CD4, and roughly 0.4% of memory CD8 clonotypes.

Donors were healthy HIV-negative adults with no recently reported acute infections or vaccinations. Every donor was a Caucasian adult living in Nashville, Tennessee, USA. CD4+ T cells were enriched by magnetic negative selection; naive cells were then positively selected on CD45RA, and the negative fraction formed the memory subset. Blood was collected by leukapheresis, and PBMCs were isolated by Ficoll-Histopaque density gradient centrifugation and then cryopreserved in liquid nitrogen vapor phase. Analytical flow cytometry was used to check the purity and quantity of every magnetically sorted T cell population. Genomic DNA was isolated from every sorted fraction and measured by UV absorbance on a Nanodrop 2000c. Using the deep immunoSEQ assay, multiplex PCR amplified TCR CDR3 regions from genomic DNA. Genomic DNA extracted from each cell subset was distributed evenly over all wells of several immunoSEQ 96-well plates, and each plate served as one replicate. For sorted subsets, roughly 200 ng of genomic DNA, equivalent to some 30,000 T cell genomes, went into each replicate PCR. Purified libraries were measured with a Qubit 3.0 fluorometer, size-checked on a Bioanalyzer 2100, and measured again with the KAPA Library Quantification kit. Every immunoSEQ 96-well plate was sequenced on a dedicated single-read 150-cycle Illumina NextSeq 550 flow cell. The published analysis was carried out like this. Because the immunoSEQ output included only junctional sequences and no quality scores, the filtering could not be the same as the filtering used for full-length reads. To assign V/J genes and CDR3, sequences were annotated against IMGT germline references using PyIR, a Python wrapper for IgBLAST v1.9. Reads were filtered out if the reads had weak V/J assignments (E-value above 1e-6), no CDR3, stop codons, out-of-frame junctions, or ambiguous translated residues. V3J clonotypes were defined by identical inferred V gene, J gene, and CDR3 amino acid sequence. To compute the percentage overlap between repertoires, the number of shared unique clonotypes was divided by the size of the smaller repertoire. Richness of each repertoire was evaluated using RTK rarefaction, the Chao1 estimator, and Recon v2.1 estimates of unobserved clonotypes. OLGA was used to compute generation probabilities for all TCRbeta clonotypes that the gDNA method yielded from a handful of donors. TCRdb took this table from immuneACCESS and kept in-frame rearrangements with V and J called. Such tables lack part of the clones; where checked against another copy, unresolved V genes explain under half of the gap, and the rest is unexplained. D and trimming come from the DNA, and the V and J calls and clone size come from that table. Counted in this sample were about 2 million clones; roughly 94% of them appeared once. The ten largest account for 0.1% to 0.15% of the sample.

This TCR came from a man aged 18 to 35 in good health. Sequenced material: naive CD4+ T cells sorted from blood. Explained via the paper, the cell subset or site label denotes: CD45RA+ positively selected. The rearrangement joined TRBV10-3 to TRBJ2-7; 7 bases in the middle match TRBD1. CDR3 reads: CAISEGEGQFYEQYF. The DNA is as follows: TGTGCCATCAGTGAGGGAGAGGGACAGTTCTACGAGCAGTACTTC.